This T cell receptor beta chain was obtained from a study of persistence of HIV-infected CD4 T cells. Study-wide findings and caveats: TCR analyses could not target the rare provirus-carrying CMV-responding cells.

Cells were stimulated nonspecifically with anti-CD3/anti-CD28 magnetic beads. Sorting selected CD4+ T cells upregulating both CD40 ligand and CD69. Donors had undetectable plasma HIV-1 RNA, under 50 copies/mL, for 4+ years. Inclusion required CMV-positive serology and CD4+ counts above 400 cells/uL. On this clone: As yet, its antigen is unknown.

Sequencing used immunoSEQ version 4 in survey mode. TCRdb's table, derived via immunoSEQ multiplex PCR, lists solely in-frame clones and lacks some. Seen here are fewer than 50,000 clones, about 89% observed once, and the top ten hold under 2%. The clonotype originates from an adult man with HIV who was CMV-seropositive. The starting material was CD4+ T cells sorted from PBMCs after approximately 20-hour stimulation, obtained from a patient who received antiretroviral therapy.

This CDR3 reads CASLQGSGNTIYF. CDR3 nucleotides: TGTGCTAGTCTACAGGGCTCTGGAAACACCATATATTTT. The chain couples TRBV12-5 to TRBJ1-3; weak D call: TRBD1 (6 bases). Germline-derived CDR1 and CDR2 are LGHNT and FRNRAP. Trimming left V 8 bases short and J 0 bases short, with 8 bases between. There are 13 residues in the CDR3.